The present TCR beta chain was sequenced within a study of blood T cell repertoires in COVID-19. In germline, CDR1 is MNHNS, CDR2 SASEGT. This CDR3 comprises 15 residues. Unmatched junction bases numbered 5, after V lost 1 base and J lost 4 bases. Authors' methods: Reference gene primer amplification yielded estimated nucleated cell counts. Sequenced by immunoSEQ multiplex PCR; TCRdb stores in-frame clones only, minus some. Clone size and the V and J calls come from that table; the DNA yielded D and trimming. The sample has 140,000 or so clones, 70% to 90% seen once. The specimen sequenced was peripheral blood. The receptor comes from a human donor in a cohort sampled during active COVID-19. The chain links TRBV6-1 to TRBJ2-7; 9 nucleotides line up with TRBD2. The CDR3 reads CASSEGLAELYEQYF. CDR3 nucleotides: TGTGCCAGCAGTGAAGGACTAGCGGAGCTGTACGAGCAGTACTTC.